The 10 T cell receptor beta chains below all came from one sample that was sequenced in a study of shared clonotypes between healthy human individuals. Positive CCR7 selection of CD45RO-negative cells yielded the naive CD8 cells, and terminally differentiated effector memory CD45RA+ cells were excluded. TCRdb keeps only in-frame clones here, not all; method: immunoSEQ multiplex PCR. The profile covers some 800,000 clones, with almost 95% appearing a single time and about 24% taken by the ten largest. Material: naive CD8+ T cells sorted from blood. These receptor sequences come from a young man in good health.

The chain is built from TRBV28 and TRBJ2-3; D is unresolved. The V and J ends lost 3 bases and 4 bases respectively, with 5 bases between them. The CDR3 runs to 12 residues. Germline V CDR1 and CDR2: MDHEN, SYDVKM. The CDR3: CASSFGPDTQYF. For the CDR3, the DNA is TGTGCCAGCAGTTTCGGCCCAGATACGCAGTATTTT.

Here the CDR3 reads CASSYSGYQPQHF. The DNA of the CDR3 is TGTGCCAGCAGTTATTCCGGCTATCAGCCCCAGCATTTT. The V call is TRBV6-6, the J call TRBJ1-5; D unresolved. Trimming took 3 bases from V and 5 from J, leaving 8 bases between them. This CDR3 is 13 amino acids long. Germline CDR1 MNHNY, CDR2 SVGAGI (reference sequence).

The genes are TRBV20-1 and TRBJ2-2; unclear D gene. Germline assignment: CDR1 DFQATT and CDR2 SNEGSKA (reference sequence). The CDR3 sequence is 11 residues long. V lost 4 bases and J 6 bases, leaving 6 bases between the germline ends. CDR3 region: CSATSAGELFF. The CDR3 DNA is TGCAGTGCTACGTCGGCCGGGGAGCTGTTTTTT.

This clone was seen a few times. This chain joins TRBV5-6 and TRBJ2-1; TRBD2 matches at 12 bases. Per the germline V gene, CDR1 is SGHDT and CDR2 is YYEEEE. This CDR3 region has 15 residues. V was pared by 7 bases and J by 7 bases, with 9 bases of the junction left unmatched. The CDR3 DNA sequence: TGTGCCAGCCTGGGCCGACTAGCGGGAGTTAATGAGCAGTTCTTC. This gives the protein CASLGRLAGVNEQFF. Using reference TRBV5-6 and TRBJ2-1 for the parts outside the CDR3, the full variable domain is DAGVTQSPTHLIKTRGQQVTLRCSPKSGHDTVSWYQQALGQGPQFIFQYYEEEERQRGNFPDRFSGHQFPNYSSELNVNALLLGDSALYLCASLGRLAGVNEQFFGPGTRLTVL.

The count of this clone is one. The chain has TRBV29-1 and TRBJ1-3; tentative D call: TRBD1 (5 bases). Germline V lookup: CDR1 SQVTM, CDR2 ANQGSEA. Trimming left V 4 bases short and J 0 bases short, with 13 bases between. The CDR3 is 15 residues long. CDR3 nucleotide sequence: TGCAGCGTTGTTCCCTGGGGCAACTCTGGAAACACCATATATTTT. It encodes CSVVPWGNSGNTIYF. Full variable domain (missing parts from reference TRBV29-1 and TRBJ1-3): SAVISQKPSRDICQRGTSLTIQCQVDSQVTMMFWYRQQPGQSLTLIATANQGSEATYESGFVIDKFPISRPNLTFSTLTVSNMSPEDSSIYLCSVVPWGNSGNTIYFGEGSWLTVV.

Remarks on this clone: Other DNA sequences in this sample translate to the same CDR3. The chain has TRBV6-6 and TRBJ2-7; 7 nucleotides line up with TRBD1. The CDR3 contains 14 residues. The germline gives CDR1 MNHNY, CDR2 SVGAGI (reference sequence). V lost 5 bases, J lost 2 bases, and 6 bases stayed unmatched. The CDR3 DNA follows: TGTGCCAGCAGTCGTGACAGGGCCACCTACGAGCAGTACTTC. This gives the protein CASSRDRATYEQYF.

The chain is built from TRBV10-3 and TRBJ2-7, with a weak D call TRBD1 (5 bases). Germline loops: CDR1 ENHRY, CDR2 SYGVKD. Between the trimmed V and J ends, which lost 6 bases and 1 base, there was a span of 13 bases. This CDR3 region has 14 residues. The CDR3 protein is CAISERQSSYEQYF. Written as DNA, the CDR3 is TGTGCCATCAGCGAAAGACAGTCATCCTACGAGCAGTACTTC.

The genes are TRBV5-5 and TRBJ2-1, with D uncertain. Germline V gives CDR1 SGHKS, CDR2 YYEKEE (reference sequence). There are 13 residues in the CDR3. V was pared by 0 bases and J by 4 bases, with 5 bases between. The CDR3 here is CASSLVVYNEQFF. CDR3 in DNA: TGTGCCAGCAGCTTGGTTGTATACAATGAGCAGTTCTTC. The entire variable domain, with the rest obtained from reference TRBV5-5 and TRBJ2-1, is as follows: DAGVTQSPTHLIKTRGQQVTLRCSPISGHKSVSWYQQVLGQGPQFIFQYYEKEERGRGNFPDRFSARQFPNYSSELNVNALLLGDSALYLCASSLVVYNEQFFGPGTRLTVL.

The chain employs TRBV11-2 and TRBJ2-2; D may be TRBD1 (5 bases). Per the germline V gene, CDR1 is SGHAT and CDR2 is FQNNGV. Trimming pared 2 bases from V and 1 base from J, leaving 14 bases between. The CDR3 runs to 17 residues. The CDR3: CASSLRGRVENTGELFF. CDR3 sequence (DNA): TGTGCCAGCAGCTTAAGGGGCAGGGTCGAGAACACCGGGGAGCTGTTTTTT.

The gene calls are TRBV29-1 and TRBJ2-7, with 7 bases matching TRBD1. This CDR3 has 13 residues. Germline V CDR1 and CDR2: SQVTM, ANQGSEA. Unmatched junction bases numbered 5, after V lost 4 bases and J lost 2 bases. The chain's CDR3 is CSVGWGQTYEQYF. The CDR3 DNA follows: TGCAGCGTTGGTTGGGGACAGACCTACGAGCAGTACTTC.